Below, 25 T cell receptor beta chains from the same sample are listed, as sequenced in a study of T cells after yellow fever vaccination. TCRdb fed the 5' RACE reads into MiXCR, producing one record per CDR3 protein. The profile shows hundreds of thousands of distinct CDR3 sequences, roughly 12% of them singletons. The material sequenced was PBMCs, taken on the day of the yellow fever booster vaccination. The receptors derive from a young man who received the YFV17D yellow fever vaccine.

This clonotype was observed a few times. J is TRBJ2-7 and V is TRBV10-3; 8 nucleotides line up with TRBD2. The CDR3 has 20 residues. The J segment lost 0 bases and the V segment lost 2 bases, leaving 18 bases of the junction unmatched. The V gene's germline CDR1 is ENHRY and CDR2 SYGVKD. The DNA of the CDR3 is TGTGCCATCAGTGAGCTGGGTAGCGGGACGGGTTGGGGCCTCTCCTACGAGCAGTACTTC. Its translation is CAISELGSGTGWGLSYEQYF.

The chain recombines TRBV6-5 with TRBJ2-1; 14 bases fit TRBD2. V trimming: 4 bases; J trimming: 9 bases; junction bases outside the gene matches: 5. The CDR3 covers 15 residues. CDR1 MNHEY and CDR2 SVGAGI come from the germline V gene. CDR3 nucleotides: TGTGCCAGCAGTTCGACTAGCGGGAGGGCCGCTGAGCAGTTCTTC. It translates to CASSSTSGRAAEQFF.

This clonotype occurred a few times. The CDR3 DNA follows: TGTGCCAGCAGAGGGGTCGAGACCCAGTACTTC. Translated, it gives CASRGVETQYF. The gene calls are TRBV28 and TRBJ2-5; D possibly corresponds to TRBD1 (5 bases). The V end was cut by 6 bases, the J end by 5 bases, with 7 bases between. Germline V lookup: CDR1 MDHEN, CDR2 SYDVKM. The CDR3 has 11 residues.

CDR3 sequence reads: CASSSRGSTPVEQYF. The DNA of the CDR3 is TGTGCCAGCAGTTCGCGAGGGAGTACGCCCGTCGAGCAGTACTTC. The rearrangement links TRBV5-5 to TRBJ2-7; weak D call: TRBD2 (5 bases). Trimming shortened V by 5 bases and J by 6 bases, and 21 bases separated the two germline ends. The germline CDR1 and CDR2 sequences are SGHKS and YYEKEE (reference sequence). The length of the CDR3 is 15 residues.

The CDR3 loop reads CASSDPRRGTLYNEQFF. The CDR3 DNA reads TGTGCCAGCAGTGACCCGCGAAGGGGGACGCTGTACAATGAGCAGTTCTTC. This chain joins TRBV2 and TRBJ2-1; the D gene is possibly TRBD1 (6 bases). Germline-derived CDR1 and CDR2 are SNHLY and FYNNEI. CDR3 size: 17 residues. Trimming took off 3 bases at V and 4 bases at J, with 19 bases between the two ends.

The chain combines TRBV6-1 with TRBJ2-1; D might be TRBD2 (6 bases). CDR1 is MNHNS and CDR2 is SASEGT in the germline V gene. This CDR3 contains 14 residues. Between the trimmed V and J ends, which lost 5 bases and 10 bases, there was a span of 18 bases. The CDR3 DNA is TGTGCCAGCAGTACCGGACTATCGGGACGGGAGCAGTTCTTC. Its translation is CASSTGLSGREQFF.

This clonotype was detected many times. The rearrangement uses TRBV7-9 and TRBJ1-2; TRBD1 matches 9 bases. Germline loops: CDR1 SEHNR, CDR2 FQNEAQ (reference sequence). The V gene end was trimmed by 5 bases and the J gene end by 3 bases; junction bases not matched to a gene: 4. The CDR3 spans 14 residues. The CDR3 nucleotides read TGTGCCAGCAGCGTCCGGGACAGGGACTATGGCTACACCTTC. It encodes CASSVRDRDYGYTF.

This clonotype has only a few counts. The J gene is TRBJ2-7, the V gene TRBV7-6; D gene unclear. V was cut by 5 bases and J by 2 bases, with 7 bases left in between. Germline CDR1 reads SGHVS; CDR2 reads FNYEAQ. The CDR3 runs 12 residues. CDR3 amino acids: CASSKNTYEQYF. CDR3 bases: TGTGCCAGCAGCAAAAACACCTACGAGCAGTACTTC.

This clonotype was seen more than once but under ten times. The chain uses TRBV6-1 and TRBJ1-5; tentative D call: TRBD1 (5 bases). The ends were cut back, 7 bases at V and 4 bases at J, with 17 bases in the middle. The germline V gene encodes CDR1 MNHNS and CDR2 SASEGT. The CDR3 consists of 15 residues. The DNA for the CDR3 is TGTGCCAGCACGACAGAGCGGGCAGGGAATCAGCCCCAGCATTTT. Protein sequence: CASTTERAGNQPQHF.

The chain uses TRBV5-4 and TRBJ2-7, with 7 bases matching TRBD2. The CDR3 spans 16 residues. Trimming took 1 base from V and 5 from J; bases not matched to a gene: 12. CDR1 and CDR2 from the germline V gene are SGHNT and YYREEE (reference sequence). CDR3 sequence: CASSLYKREGGHEQYF. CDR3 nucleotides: TGTGCCAGCAGCTTGTATAAGCGGGAAGGAGGACACGAGCAGTACTTC.

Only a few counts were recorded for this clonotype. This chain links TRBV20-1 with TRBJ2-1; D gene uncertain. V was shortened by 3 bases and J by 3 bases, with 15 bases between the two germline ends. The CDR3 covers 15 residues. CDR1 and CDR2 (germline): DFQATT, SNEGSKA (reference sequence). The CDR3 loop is CSASRIRRGYNEQFF. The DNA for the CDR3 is TGCAGTGCTAGTCGCATTAGGCGAGGCTACAATGAGCAGTTCTTC.

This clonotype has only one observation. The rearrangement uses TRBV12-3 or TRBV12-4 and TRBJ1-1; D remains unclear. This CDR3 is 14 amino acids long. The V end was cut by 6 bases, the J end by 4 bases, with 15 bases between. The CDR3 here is CASSWAGSGTEAFF. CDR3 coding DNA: TGTGCCAGCAGCTGGGCGGGATCGGGCACTGAAGCTTTCTTT.

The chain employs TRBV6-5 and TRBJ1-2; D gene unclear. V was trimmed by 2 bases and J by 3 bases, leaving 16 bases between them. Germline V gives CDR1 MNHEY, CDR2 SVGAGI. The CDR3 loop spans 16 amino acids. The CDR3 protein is CASSYKSPQPDYGYTF. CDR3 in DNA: TGTGCCAGCAGTTACAAGAGCCCCCAACCCGACTATGGCTACACCTTC.

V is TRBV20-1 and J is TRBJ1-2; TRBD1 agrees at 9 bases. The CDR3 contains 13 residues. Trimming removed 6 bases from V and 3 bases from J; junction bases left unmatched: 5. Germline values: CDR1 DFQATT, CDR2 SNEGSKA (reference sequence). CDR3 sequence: CSAKGQGYYGYTF. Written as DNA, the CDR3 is TGCAGTGCGAAGGGACAGGGATACTATGGCTACACCTTC.

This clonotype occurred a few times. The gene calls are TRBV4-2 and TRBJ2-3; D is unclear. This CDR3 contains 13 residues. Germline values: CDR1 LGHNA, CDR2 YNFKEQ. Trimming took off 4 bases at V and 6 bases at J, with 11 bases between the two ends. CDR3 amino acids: CASSRVSVDTQYF. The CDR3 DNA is TGTGCCAGCAGCCGGGTCAGTGTTGATACGCAGTATTTT.

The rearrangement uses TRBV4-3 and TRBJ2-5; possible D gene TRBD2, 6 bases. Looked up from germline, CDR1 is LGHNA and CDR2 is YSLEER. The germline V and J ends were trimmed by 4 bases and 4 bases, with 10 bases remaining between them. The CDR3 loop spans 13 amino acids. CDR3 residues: CASSPSASETQYF. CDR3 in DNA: TGCGCCAGCAGCCCTAGCGCGTCAGAGACCCAGTACTTC.

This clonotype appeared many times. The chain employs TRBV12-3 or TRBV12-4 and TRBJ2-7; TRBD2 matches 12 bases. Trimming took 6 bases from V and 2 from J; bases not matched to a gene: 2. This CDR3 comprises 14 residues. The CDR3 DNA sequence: TGTGCCAGCAGGACTAGCGGGAGCCCCTACGAGCAGTACTTC. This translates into CASRTSGSPYEQYF.

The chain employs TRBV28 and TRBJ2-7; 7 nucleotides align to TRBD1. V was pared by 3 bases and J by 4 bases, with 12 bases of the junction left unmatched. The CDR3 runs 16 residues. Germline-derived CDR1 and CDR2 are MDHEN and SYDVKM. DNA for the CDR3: TGTGCCAGCAGTTTGGGAACCGACAGGGTGGGTTACGAGCAGTACTTC. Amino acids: CASSLGTDRVGYEQYF.

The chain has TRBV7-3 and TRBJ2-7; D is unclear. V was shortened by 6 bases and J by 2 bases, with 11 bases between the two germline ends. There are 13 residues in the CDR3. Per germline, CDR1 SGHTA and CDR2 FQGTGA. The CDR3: CASSSSLTYEQYF. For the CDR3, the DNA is TGTGCCAGCAGTTCTTCTTTAACCTACGAGCAGTACTTC.

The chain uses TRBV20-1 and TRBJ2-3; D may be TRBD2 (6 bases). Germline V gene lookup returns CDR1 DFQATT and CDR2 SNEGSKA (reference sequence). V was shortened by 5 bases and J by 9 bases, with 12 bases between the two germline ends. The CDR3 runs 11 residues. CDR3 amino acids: CSAQAGRTQYF. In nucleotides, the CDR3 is TGCAGTGCTCAGGCGGGGAGAACGCAGTATTTT.

The chain's CDR3 is CASTDSTGGPYTQYF. DNA for the CDR3: TGCGCCAGCACCGACAGTACAGGGGGCCCGTATACGCAGTATTTT. The chain recombines TRBV5-1 with TRBJ2-3; the match to TRBD1 covers 9 bases. CDR3 length equals 15 residues. V was pared by 6 bases and J by 7 bases, with 12 bases of the junction left unmatched. CDR1 SGHRS and CDR2 YFSETQ come from the germline V gene.

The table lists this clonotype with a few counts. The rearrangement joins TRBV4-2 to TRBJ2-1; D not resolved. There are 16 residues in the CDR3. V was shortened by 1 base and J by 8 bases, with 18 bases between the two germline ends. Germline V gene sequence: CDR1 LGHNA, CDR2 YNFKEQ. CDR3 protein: CASSQAWQEDSDEQFF. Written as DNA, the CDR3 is TGTGCCAGCAGCCAAGCGTGGCAAGAAGATTCCGATGAGCAGTTCTTC.

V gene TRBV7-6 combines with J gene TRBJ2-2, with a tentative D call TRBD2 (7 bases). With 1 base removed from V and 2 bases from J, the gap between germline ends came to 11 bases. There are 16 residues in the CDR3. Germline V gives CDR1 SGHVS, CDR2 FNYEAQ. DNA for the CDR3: TGTGCCAGCAGCTTAGTTGGCGGGGGCAACACCGGGGAGCTGTTTTTT. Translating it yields CASSLVGGGNTGELFF.

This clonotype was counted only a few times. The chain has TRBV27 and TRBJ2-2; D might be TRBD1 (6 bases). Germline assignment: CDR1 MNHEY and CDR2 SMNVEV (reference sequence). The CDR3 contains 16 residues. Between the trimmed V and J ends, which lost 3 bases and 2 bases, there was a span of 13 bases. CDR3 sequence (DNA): TGTGCCAGCAGTTTGGTGGGACAAAGTAACACCGGGGAGCTGTTTTTT. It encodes CASSLVGQSNTGELFF.

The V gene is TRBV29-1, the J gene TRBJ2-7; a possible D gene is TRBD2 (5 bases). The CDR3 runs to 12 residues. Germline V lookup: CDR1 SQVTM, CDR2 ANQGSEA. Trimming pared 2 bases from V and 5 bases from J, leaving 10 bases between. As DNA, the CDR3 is TGCAGCGTTGAATGGGGAGCGGACGAGCAGTACTTC. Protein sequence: CSVEWGADEQYF.